The clone carrying this TCR beta chain has at least ten counts. The data are from a study of Graves' ophthalmopathy and Graves' hyperthyroidism. The ends were cut back, 4 bases at V and 8 bases at J, with 11 bases in the middle. This CDR3 is built from 11 residues. Per germline, CDR1 SQVTM and CDR2 ANQGSEA. The study amplified TCR beta CDR3 regions using RNA transcripts. The first round was an RT-PCR with HTBI primers, and the second round was a multiplex PCR. TCRdb passed the multiplex PCR reads through MiXCR, listing each CDR3 protein once. The table shows hundreds of thousands of distinct CDR3 sequences, with 35% to 50% occurring only once.

The rearrangement uses TRBV29-1 and TRBJ1-2; D unclear. Sample: peripheral blood. This TCR derives from an adult man with Graves' ophthalmopathy. The CDR3 spells CSVASGPGYTF. Written as DNA, the CDR3 is TGCAGCGTTGCGTCCGGGCCCGGCTACACCTTC.